This T cell receptor beta chain was profiled in a study of T cell responses to AZD1222 COVID-19 vaccine. Sequenced by immunoSEQ multiplex PCR; TCRdb stores in-frame clones only, minus some. The sample includes under 300,000 clones, over 90% seen only once; the top ten take approximately 0.52%. The count of this clone is one. Germline loops: CDR1 SGHDN, CDR2 FVKESK. V shed 1 base and J shed 0 bases, with 18 bases lying between them. The CDR3 is made up of 18 amino acids. The chain recombines TRBV14 with TRBJ1-1, with a weak D call TRBD1 (5 bases). This TCR was recovered from an adult in good health. The starting material was peripheral blood, obtained on day 0 of AZD1222 vaccination. Here the CDR3 reads CASSQARGRGGLNTEAFF. The CDR3 coding sequence is TGTGCCAGCAGCCAAGCTAGGGGTCGGGGAGGTCTGAACACTGAAGCTTTCTTT.